A single sample is the source of the 25 T cell receptor beta chains below, sequenced in a study of metastatic and nonmetastatic thyroid tumors. TCRdb called clones again from the PCR reads with MiXCR. The profile shows about 15,000 clones, approximately 23% of them singletons. Thyroid surgery took place with no prior treatment in any patient. Specimen: tumor tissue. The receptors originated from a female donor with papillary thyroid cancer or a benign thyroid nodule (not recorded which). Some clones in this sample may be carry-over from other donors' samples.

This clone was detected ten times or more. The sample contains more than one DNA sequence encoding this CDR3. V usage is TRBV5-1 and J usage is TRBJ2-7, with a weak D call TRBD1 (5 bases). The germline V and J ends were trimmed by 0 bases and 3 bases, with 19 bases remaining between them. The germline CDR1 and CDR2 sequences are SGHRS and YFSETQ. The CDR3 loop spans 17 amino acids. As DNA, the CDR3 is TGCGCCAGCAGCTTGGGCCCGGACACCCCAGCATTCTACGAGCAGTACTTC. Translation: CASSLGPDTPAFYEQYF.

The chain has TRBV18 and TRBJ2-3, with 11 positions matching TRBD2. The J segment lost 1 base and the V segment lost 6 bases, leaving 9 bases of the junction unmatched. The germline V gene has CDR1 KGHSH and CDR2 LQKENI. CDR3 length equals 17 residues. In DNA form, the CDR3 reads TGTGCCAGCTCCACCGGGCTAGCGGGAGGTGGCACAGATACGCAGTATTTT. As protein: CASSTGLAGGGTDTQYF.

This clone was seen repeatedly, ten times or more. This chain joins TRBV19 and TRBJ2-7; 10 bases match TRBD2. The CDR3 sequence is 15 residues long. V shed 4 bases and J 4 bases; nucleotides not matched to a gene: 7. Germline lookup yields CDR1 LNHDA and CDR2 SQIVND (reference sequence). CDR3 nucleotides: TGTGCCAGTAGTAGCGGGGGGACTAGCGTTTACGAGCAGTACTTC. Its translation is CASSSGGTSVYEQYF.

This clone has only a few counts. V usage is TRBV15 and J usage is TRBJ1-2, with D uncertain. This CDR3 comprises 14 residues. Trimming cost V 1 base and J 2 bases, with 8 bases left between them. Germline values: CDR1 LNHNV, CDR2 YYDKDF (reference sequence). The CDR3 bases are TGTGCCACCAGCAGAGGGGCGCGGAACTATGGCTACACCTTC. The encoded protein is CATSRGARNYGYTF.

On this clone: At one end the junction does not follow the germline gene, possibly because of a read error. This chain connects TRBV6-1 to TRBJ1-1; D is ambiguous. The CDR3 loop spans 14 amino acids. Germline CDR1 and CDR2: MNHNS and SASEGT. The CDR3 reads CANSLHGPLTEAFF. Here the CDR3 DNA reads TGTGCCAACAGTCTACATGGGCCATTGACTGAAGCTTTCTTT.

This clone came up a few times. The genes are TRBV20-1 and TRBJ1-2; 7 bases are shared with TRBD1. There are 13 residues in the CDR3. Germline lookup yields CDR1 DFQATT and CDR2 SNEGSKA (reference sequence). The trim removed 3 bases at V and 4 bases at J, leaving 5 bases unmatched. CDR3 nucleotide sequence: TGCAGTGCTAGGGGGGCAGGGGGCTATGGCTACACCTTC. Translated, it gives CSARGAGGYGYTF.

The chain uses TRBV5-1 and TRBJ2-1, with 10 nucleotides matching TRBD2. The CDR3 has 16 amino acids. Unmatched junction bases numbered 9, after V lost 0 bases and J lost 9 bases. Germline-derived CDR1 and CDR2 are SGHRS and YFSETQ. Here the CDR3 DNA reads TGCGCCAGCAGCTTGGTAGCGGGAGGTCCGCAGTGTGAGCAGTTCTTC. It codes for CASSLVAGGPQCEQFF.

This clone was seen ten or more times. V is TRBV27 and J is TRBJ1-6, with 8 bases matching TRBD1. Germline trimming cut 8 bases from V and 10 bases from J; bases unmatched to any gene: 4. CDR3 length equals 12 residues. CDR1 MNHEY and CDR2 SMNVEV come from the germline V gene (reference sequence). The CDR3 region is CASGTGPSPLHF. DNA of the CDR3: TGTGCCAGCGGGACAGGCCCCTCACCCCTCCACTTT.

Relative to its sample, this clone is medium-sized. The J gene is TRBJ1-6, the V gene TRBV19, with D uncertain. V was trimmed by 5 bases and J by 6 bases, leaving 14 bases between them. From germline, CDR1 is LNHDA and CDR2 SQIVND (reference sequence). CDR3 length: 15 amino acids. The CDR3: CASSLYTNLNSPLHF. The CDR3 nucleotides read TGTGCCAGTAGTCTCTACACTAACCTTAATTCACCCCTCCACTTT. Together with reference TRBV19 and TRBJ1-6, the CDR3 gives the full variable domain: DGGITQSPKYLFRKEGQNVTLSCEQNLNHDAMYWYRQDPGQGLRLIYYSQIVNDFQKGDIAEGYSVSREKKESFPLTVTSAQKNPTAFYLCASSLYTNLNSPLHFGNGTRLTVT.

The sample holds many counts of this clone. The chain carries TRBV7-8 and TRBJ2-7, with 9 bases identical to TRBD1. Trimming took 5 bases from V and 4 from J; bases not matched to a gene: 6. The CDR3 length is 14 residues. The germline CDR1 and CDR2 sequences are SGHVS and FQNEAQ. CDR3 amino acids: CASSVRDRVYEQYF. CDR3 coding DNA: TGTGCCAGCAGCGTCCGGGACAGGGTGTACGAGCAGTACTTC.

This clone is medium-sized (0.01 to 0.1%). The rearrangement joins TRBV30 to TRBJ1-6; 10 bases fit TRBD1. The germline V gene encodes CDR1 GTSNPN and CDR2 SVGIG (reference sequence). This CDR3 is 15 amino acids long. After removal of 3 bases from V and 8 bases from J, the junction contained 7 bases not matched to a gene. The CDR3 protein is CAWSPGQGGDSPLHF. CDR3 in DNA: TGTGCCTGGAGCCCAGGACAGGGGGGGGATTCACCCCTCCACTTT. Filled out from reference TRBV30 and TRBJ1-6, the complete variable domain reads SQTIHQWPATLVQPVGSPLSLECTVEGTSNPNLYWYRQAAGRGLQLLFYSVGIGQISSEVPQNLSASRPQDRQFILSSKKLLLSDSGFYLCAWSPGQGGDSPLHFGNGTRLTVT.

This clone was seen repeatedly, ten times or more. J is TRBJ2-3 and V is TRBV5-4; the match to TRBD2 covers 11 bases. The CDR3 loop spans 15 amino acids. CDR1 and CDR2 from the germline V gene are SGHNT and YYREEE (reference sequence). With V trimmed by 4 bases and J by 0 bases, 1 base remained unmatched. The CDR3 region is CASSPSGRSTDTQYF. Here the CDR3 DNA reads TGTGCCAGCAGCCCTAGCGGGAGGAGCACAGATACGCAGTATTTT.

This clone appeared many times. The chain joins TRBV2 to TRBJ2-5, with 9 bases fitting TRBD2. V shed 4 bases and J 8 bases; nucleotides not matched to a gene: 8. Germline V gives CDR1 SNHLY, CDR2 FYNNEI. This CDR3 region has 14 residues. CDR3 nucleotide sequence: TGTGCCAGCAGTGTGGGGACTAGCAGCCCAACCCAGTACTTC. Its protein product is CASSVGTSSPTQYF.

This clone showed up many times. CDR3 protein: CSDRFAGNTIYF. The CDR3 bases are TGCAGTGACAGGTTTGCTGGAAACACCATATATTTT. V is TRBV20-1 and J is TRBJ1-3, with a tentative D call TRBD1 (5 bases). This CDR3 has 12 residues. Germline CDR1 and CDR2: DFQATT and SNEGSKA (reference sequence). Trimming removed 7 bases at V and 2 bases at J, with 9 bases between.

On this clone itself: The CDR3 ends on some other residue instead of the conserved phenylalanine or tryptophan, so this is likely a read error. CDR3 DNA sequence: TGTGCCAGCAGTGAATCCACAGGTAATCCGAGGATCTATGTCTACACCCTC. Protein product: CASSESTGNPRIYVYTL. The chain has TRBV6-1 and TRBJ1-2; weak D call: TRBD1 (5 bases). CDR3 size: 17 residues. Germline lookup yields CDR1 MNHNS and CDR2 SASEGT.

This clone has at least ten counts. The chain links TRBV24-1 to TRBJ2-2; unclear D gene. V lost 4 bases and J lost 0, with 14 bases in between. This CDR3 spans 17 amino acids. The germline gives CDR1 KGHDR, CDR2 SFDVKD. CDR3 DNA: TGTGCCACCAGTGACCACCAGAGAGCTTCGAACACCGGGGAGCTGTTTTTT. Translating it yields CATSDHQRASNTGELFF.

This clone is medium-sized by share. This chain joins TRBV27 and TRBJ1-5; D is possibly TRBD1 (5 bases). Germline V gene sequence: CDR1 MNHEY, CDR2 SMNVEV (reference sequence). The CDR3 is 15 amino acids. V shed 5 bases and J shed 3 bases, with 14 bases lying between them. The CDR3 loop is CASSKNSGINQPQHF. In DNA, the CDR3 is TGTGCCAGCAGTAAGAATTCAGGGATCAATCAGCCCCAGCATTTT.

In its sample, this clone was seen many times. The chain is built from TRBV5-4 and TRBJ2-7; no clear D. The germline V and J ends were trimmed by 3 bases and 0 bases, with 10 bases remaining between them. The CDR3 is 14 residues long. Looked up from germline, CDR1 is SGHNT and CDR2 is YYREEE (reference sequence). CDR3 protein: CASSSLGSSYEQYF. The CDR3 DNA reads as TGTGCCAGCAGCTCGTTAGGAAGCTCCTACGAGCAGTACTTC.

The rearrangement joins TRBV20-1 to TRBJ2-3; D gene ambiguous. This CDR3 region has 13 residues. Trimming stripped 7 bases from V and 6 bases from J, with 17 bases between. CDR1 is DFQATT, CDR2 SNEGSKA, per germline (reference sequence). The CDR3 DNA follows: TGCAGTGGTTGGACCCCCCCGGTCGATACGCAGTATTTT. This sequence encodes CSGWTPPVDTQYF.

This clone is termed medium-sized. The chain couples TRBV18 to TRBJ2-7, with D perhaps assigned TRBD1 or TRBD2 (5 bases each). With 2 bases removed from V and 7 bases from J, the gap between germline ends came to 15 bases. Germline V CDR1 and CDR2: KGHSH, LQKENI. CDR3 length: 14 amino acids. CDR3 sequence reads: CASSPSRDGWEQYF. The DNA of the CDR3 is TGTGCCAGCTCACCATCTCGGGACGGGTGGGAGCAGTACTTC. Supplemented by reference TRBV18 and TRBJ2-7, the full variable domain reads NAGVMQNPRHLVRRRGQEARLRCSPMKGHSHVYWYRQLPEEGLKFMVYLQKENIIDESGMPKERFSAEFPKEGPSILRIQQVVRGDSAAYFCASSPSRDGWEQYFGPGTRLTVT.

By frequency in the sample, this clone is medium-sized. This sequence joins TRBV9 and TRBJ2-6, with D possibly being TRBD1 (6 bases). CDR1 and CDR2 (germline): SGDLS, YYNGEE. This CDR3 is built from 16 residues. The V end was cut by 7 bases, the J end by 3 bases, with 17 bases between. The DNA for the CDR3 is TGTGCCAGCTCCCTAGACACAGGGAGTGGGGCCAACGTCCTGACTTTC. Translating gives CASSLDTGSGANVLTF.

CDR3 region: CASSATGTGLRSLHF. The CDR3 nucleotides read TGTGCCAGCAGTGCGACCGGGACAGGTTTAAGGTCCCTCCACTTT. The chain joins TRBV2 to TRBJ1-6; 8 bases line up with TRBD1. Looked up from germline, CDR1 is SNHLY and CDR2 is FYNNEI. The length of the CDR3 is 15 residues. J lost 14 bases, V lost 4 bases, and 13 bases had no gene match.

This chain connects TRBV6-1 to TRBJ1-6; D not resolved. Germline V lookup: CDR1 MNHNS, CDR2 SASEGT. V was cut by 1 base and J by 0 bases, with 13 bases left in between. The CDR3 length is 18 residues. The CDR3 protein is CASSEVLLSYSYNSPLHF. CDR3 in DNA: TGTGCCAGCAGTGAAGTTCTTCTGTCGTACTCCTATAATTCACCCCTCCACTTT.

The chain is built from TRBV11-3 and TRBJ1-2, with a tentative D call TRBD1 (5 bases). Germline CDR1 SGHNT, CDR2 YENEEA. Trimming took off 1 base at V and 6 bases at J, with 9 bases between the two ends. This CDR3 comprises 13 residues. The CDR3 here is CASSLVRGDGYTF. CDR3 nucleotide sequence: TGTGCCAGCAGCTTAGTCCGGGGGGATGGCTACACCTTC. Variable domain in full (rest from reference TRBV11-3 and TRBJ1-2): EAGVVQSPRYKIIEKKQPVAFWCNPISGHNTLYWYLQNLGQGPELLIRYENEEAVDDSQLPKDRFSAERLKGVDSTLKIQPAELGDSAVYLCASSLVRGDGYTFGSGTRLTVV.

With respect to this clone: Other DNA variants within this sample encode the same CDR3. The CDR3 DNA sequence: TGTGCCAGCAGCTTGACCCCAGGGAGGAGTGAGACCCAGTACTTC. This gives the protein CASSLTPGRSETQYF. V is TRBV7-3 and J is TRBJ2-5; TRBD2 might be the D (6 bases). CDR1 is SGHTA, CDR2 FQGTGA, per germline. V was cut by 3 bases and J by 5 bases, with 16 bases left in between. This CDR3 is 15 amino acids long.